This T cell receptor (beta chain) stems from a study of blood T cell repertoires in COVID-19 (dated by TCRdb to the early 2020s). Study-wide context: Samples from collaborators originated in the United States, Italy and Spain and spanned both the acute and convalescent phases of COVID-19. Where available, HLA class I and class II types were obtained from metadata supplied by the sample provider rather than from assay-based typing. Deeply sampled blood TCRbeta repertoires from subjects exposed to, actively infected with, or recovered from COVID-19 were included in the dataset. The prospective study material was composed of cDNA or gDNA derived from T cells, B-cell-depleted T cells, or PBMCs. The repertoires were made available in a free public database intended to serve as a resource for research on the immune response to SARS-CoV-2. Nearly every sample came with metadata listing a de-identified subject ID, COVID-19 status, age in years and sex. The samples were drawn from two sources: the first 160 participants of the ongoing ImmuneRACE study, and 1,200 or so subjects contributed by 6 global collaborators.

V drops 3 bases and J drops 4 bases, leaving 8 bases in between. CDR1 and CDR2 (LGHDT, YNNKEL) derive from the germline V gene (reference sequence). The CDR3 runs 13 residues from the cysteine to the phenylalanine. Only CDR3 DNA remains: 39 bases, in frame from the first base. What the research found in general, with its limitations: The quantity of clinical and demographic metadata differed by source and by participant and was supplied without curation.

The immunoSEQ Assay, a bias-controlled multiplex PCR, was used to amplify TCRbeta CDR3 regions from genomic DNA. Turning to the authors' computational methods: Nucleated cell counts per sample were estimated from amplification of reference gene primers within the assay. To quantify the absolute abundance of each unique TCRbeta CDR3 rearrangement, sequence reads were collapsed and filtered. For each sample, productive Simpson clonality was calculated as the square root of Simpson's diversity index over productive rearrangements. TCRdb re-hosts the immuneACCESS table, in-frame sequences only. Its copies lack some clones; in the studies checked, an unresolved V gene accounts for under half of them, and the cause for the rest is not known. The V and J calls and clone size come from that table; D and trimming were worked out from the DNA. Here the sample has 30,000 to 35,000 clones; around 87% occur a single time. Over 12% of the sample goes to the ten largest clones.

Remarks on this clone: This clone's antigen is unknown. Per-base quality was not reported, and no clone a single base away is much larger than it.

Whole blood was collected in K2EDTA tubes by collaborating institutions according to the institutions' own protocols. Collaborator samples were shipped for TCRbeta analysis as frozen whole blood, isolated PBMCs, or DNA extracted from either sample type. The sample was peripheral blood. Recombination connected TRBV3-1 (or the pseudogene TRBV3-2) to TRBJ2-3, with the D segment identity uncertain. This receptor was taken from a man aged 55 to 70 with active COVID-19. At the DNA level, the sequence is TGTGCCAGCAGCCAGAGTTTGTCAGATACGCAGTATTTT. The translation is CASSQSLSDTQYF.